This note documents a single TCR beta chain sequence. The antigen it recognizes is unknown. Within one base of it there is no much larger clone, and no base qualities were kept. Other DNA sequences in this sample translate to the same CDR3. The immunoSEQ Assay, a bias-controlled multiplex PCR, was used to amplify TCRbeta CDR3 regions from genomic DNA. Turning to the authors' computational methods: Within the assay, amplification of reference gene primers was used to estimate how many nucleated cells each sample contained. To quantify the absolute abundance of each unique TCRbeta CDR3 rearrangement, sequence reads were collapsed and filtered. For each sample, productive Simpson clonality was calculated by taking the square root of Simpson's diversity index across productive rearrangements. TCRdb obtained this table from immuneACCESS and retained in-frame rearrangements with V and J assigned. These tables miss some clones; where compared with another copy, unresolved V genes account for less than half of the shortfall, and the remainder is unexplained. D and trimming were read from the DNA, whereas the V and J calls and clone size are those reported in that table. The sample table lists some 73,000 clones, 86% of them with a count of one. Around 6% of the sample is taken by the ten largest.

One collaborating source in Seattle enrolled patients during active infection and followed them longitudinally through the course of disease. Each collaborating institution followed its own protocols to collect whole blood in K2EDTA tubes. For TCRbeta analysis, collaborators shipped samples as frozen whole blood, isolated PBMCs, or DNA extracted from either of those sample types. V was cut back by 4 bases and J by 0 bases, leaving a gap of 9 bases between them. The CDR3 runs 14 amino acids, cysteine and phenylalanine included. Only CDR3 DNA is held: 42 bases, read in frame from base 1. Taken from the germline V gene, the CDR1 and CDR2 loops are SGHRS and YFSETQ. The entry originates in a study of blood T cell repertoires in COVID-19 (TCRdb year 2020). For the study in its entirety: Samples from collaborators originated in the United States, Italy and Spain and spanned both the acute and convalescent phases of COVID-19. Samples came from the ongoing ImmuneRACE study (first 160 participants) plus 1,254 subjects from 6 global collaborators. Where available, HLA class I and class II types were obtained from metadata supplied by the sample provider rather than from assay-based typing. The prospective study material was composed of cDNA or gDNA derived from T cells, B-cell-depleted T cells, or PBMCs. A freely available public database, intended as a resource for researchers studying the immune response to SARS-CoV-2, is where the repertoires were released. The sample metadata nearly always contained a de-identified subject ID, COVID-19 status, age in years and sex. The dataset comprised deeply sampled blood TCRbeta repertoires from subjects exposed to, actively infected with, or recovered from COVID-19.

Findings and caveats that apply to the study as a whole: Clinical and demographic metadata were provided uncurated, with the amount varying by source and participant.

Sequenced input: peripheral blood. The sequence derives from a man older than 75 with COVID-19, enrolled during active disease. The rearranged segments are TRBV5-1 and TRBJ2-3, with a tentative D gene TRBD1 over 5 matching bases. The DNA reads TGCGCCAGCAGCCTCGACAGTAGCACAGATACGCAGTATTTT. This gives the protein CASSLDSSTDTQYF.